This T cell receptor (beta chain) was sequenced during a study of T cell changes during pregnancy in multiple sclerosis. The CDR3 extends over 13 amino acids. V shed 1 base and J shed 6 bases, with 8 bases lying between them. Germline V CDR1 and CDR2: SGHRS, YFSETQ. Repertoires were generated with immunoSEQ multiplex PCR, while TCRdb's copy carries only in-frame clones and drops some. Of tens of thousands of clones in the sample, more than 90% are singletons; the top ten hold around 8.1%. The gene calls are TRBV5-1 and TRBJ2-1; no firm D call. Source: CD8+ T cells from peripheral blood mononuclear cells, taken after pregnancy. The clonotype was recovered from a female donor with multiple sclerosis, enrolled in a pregnancy study. The CDR3 region has the DNA TGCGCCAGCAGCTTGAGCGCGGTCAATGAGCAGTTCTTC. It is translated as CASSLSAVNEQFF.